This TCR beta chain came from a study of T cell responses to AZD1222 COVID-19 vaccine. The germline V and J ends were trimmed by 3 bases and 3 bases, with 27 bases remaining between them. Germline-derived CDR1 and CDR2 are DFQATT and SNEGSKA (reference sequence). CDR3 length equals 19 residues. Findings and caveats of the study: Two doses of AZD1222 preceded a rise in Spike-specific TCR breadth and depth.

TCRdb's copy holds only in-frame clones and misses some; the assay was immunoSEQ multiplex PCR. This table has 100,000 to 120,000 clones, less than 90% appearing once. On this clone: Its target is unknown.

This material consisted of peripheral blood, taken on day 0 of AZD1222 vaccination. The source of this sequence is an adult in good health. The chain joins TRBV20-1 to TRBJ2-1, with D possibly matching TRBD2 (6 bases). This CDR3 is CSASATNRDFFWNYNEQFF. The CDR3 DNA follows: TGCAGTGCTAGTGCAACTAACCGGGACTTCTTCTGGAACTACAATGAGCAGTTCTTC.